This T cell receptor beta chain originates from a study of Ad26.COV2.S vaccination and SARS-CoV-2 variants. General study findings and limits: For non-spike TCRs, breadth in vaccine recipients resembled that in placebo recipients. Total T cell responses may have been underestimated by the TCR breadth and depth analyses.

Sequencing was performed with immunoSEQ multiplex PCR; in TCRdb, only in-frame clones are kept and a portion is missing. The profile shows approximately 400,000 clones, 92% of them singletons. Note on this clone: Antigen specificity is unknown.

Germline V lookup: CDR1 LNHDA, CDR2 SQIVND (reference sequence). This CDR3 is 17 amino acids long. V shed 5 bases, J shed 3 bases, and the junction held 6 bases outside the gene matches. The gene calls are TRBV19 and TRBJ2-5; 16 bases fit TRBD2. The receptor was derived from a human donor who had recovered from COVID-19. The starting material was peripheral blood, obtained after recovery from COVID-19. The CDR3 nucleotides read TGTGCCAGTAGTTCTCCGGGACTAGCGGGGGGGAAAGAGACCCAGTACTTC. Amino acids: CASSSPGLAGGKETQYF. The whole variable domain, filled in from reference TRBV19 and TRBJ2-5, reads DGGITQSPKYLFRKEGQNVTLSCEQNLNHDAMYWYRQDPGQGLRLIYYSQIVNDFQKGDIAEGYSVSREKKESFPLTVTSAQKNPTAFYLCASSSPGLAGGKETQYFGPGTRLLVL.